The text below deals with one T cell receptor beta chain. Its antigen has not been determined. Base qualities are missing; no much larger clone stands one base away. Instrument used: Illumina NovaSeq 6000. Synthesis of TCR cDNA relied on 5'RACE template switching, a step that introduced a universal primer site along with unique molecular identifiers. cDNA synthesis was primed from both the TCR alpha and TCR beta constant segments. Library amplification used two PCR steps, and the second PCR step added sample barcodes and sequencing adapters. Sequencing of the libraries was done on either Illumina HiSeq 2500 (2x100 bp) or NovaSeq (2x150 bp). As for the authors' bioinformatics: MIGEC handled demultiplexing of reads and collapsing into UMI consensus sequences, while MiXCR performed V(D)J alignment. Vaccine-responding clonotypes were identified with edgeR using replicate PBMC samples, with FDR below 0.01 and a log2 fold change above 5 up to day 15 being required. CD4 or CD8 identity was assigned to each bulk clonotype according to whether the clonotype was present at higher abundance in the sequenced CD4 repertoire or the sequenced CD8 repertoire. The raw public reads went through TCRdb reprocessing: fastp at Q25, MiXCR clone calling, in-frame beta chains kept. Each CDR3 protein gets just one entry, which takes the most common genes and DNA from the rows behind it. In this record, the V and J calls reflect TCRdb's handling and not the investigators' own analysis. In this sample the table shows 300,000 to 400,000 distinct CDR3 sequences, about 10% of which occur a single time. In total, the top ten clones hold about 3.3% of the sample.

From a lookup of the germline V gene (reference sequence), CDR1 and CDR2 are SEHNR and FQNEAQ. The CDR3 has 15 amino acids, counting the end cysteine and phenylalanine. Just the 45-base CDR3 DNA is kept, in frame starting at base 1. The V and J ends are trimmed by 4 bases and 4 bases, leaving 17 bases between them. This entry comes from a study of T cells after yellow fever vaccination (dated by TCRdb to about 2019). With regard to the full study: The SMART-Seq v4 Ultra Low Input RNA kit was used to prepare libraries from fractions with low cell numbers. Bulk TCR alpha and beta repertoires were sequenced longitudinally to track T-cell clones before and after primary and booster YFV17D yellow fever vaccination. Two healthy male donors made up the cohort, one aged 18 to 29 years and the other aged 30 to 40 years. Blood was collected at multiple timepoints before and after primary and secondary immunization, and bulk PBMC replicates and cell subsets were isolated.

The treatment or condition label corresponds to: live attenuated yellow fever vaccine strain. PBMCs were isolated from peripheral blood using a standard Ficoll-Paque protocol. Dynabeads CD4 and CD8 positive selection kits were used to isolate the CD4 and CD8 T-cell fractions. TriZol was used to extract RNA from bulk PBMCs, CD4 and CD8 fractions, and dextramer-positive and dextramer-negative fractions. What the research found in general, with its limitations: A small fraction of clonotypes appeared in both the CD4 and CD8 compartments, likely as a result of convergent recombination. After the booster, most of the clones that had expanded following primary vaccination were detected again (roughly 97% of CD4 and roughly nine tenths of CD8), which suggests that memory was broadly maintained. Compared with the primary T-cell response, the secondary T-cell response was weaker but faster, peaking on day 5 rather than day 15. The study included only two donors, which limits how far the findings can be generalized. Computational filtering was needed because FACS-sorted repertoires could contain abundant contaminating clonotypes from the bulk population.

The chain is made from TRBV7-9 and TRBJ2-7; TRBD2 is possibly the D segment (5 matching bases). Sequencing used CD4+ T cells sorted from PBMCs, obtained 45 days after the yellow fever booster vaccination. This TCR derives from a man between 18 and 29 years old who received the YFV17D yellow fever vaccine. The DNA sequence is given as TGTGCCAGCAGCTCGCCGAGGACGGGATGGTACGAGCAGTACTTC. Its protein is CASSSPRTGWYEQYF.